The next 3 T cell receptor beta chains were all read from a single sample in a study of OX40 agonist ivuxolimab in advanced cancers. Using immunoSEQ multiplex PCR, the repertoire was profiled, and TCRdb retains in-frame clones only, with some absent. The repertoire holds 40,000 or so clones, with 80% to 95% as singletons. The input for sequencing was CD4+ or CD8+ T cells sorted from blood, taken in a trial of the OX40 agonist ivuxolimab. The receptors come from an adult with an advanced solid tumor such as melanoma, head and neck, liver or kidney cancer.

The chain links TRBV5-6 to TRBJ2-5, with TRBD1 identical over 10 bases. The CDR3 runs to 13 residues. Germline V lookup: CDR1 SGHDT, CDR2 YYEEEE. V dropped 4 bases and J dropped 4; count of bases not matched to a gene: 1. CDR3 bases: TGTGCCAGCAGCCGGACAGGGGGAGAGACCCAGTACTTC. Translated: CASSRTGGETQYF.

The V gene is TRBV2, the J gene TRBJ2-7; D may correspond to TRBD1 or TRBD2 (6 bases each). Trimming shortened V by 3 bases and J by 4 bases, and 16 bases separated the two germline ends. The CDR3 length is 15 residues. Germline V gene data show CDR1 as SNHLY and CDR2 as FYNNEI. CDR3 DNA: TGTGCCAGCAGTGACCCGGGGGCGGACGAATACGAGCAGTACTTC. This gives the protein CASSDPGADEYEQYF.

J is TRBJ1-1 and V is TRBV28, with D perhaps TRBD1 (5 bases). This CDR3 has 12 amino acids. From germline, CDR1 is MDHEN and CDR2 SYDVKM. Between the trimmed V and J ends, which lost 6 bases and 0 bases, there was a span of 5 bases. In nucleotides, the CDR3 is TGTGCCAGCAGGGACATGAACACTGAAGCTTTCTTT. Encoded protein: CASRDMNTEAFF. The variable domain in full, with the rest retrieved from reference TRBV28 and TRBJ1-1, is DVKVTQSSRYLVKRTGEKVFLECVQDMDHENMFWYRQDPGLGLRLIYFSYDVKMKEKGDIPEGYSVSREKKERFSLILESASTNQTSMYLCASRDMNTEAFFGQGTRLTVV.